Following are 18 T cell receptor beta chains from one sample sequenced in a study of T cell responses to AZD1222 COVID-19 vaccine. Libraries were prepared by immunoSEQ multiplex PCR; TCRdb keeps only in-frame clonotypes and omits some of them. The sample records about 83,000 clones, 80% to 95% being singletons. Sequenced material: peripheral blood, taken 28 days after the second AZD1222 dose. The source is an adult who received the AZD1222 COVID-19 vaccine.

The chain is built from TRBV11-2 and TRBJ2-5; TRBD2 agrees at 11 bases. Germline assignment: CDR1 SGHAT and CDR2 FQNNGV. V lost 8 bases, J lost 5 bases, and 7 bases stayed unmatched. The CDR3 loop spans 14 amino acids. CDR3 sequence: CASPTSGSRETQYF. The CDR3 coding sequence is TGTGCCAGCCCCACTAGCGGGAGTAGGGAGACCCAGTACTTC.

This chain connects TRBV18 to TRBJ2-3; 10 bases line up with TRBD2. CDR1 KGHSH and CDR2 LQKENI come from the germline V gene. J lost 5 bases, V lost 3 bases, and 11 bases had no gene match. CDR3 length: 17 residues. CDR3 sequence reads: CASSPELLAGVGDTQYF. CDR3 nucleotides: TGTGCCAGCTCACCCGAGCTGCTAGCGGGAGTAGGAGATACGCAGTATTTT.

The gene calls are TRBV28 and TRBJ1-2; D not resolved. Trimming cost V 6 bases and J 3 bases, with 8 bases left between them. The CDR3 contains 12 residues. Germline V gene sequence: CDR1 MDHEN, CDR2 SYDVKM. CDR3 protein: CASRDGYYGYTF. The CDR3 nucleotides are TGTGCCAGCAGGGACGGATACTATGGCTACACCTTC.

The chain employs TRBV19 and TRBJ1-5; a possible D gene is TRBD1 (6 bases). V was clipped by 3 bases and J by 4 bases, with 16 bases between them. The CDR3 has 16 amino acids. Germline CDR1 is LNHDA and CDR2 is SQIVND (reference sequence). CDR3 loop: CASSIGGLGGNQPQHF. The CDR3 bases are TGTGCCAGTAGTATCGGGGGCCTGGGGGGAAATCAGCCCCAGCATTTT. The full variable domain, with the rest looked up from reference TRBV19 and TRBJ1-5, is DGGITQSPKYLFRKEGQNVTLSCEQNLNHDAMYWYRQDPGQGLRLIYYSQIVNDFQKGDIAEGYSVSREKKESFPLTVTSAQKNPTAFYLCASSIGGLGGNQPQHFGDGTRLSIL.

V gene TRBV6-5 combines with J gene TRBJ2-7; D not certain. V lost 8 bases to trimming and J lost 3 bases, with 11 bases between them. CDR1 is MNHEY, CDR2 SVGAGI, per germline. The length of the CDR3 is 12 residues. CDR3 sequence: CASLEIVYEQYF. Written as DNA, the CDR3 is TGTGCCAGCCTTGAGATAGTCTACGAGCAGTACTTC.

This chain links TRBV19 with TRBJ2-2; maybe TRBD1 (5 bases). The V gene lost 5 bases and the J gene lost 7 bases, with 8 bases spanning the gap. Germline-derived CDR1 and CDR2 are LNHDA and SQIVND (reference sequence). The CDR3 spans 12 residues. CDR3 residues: CASSPRVGELFF. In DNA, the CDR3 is TGTGCCAGTAGTCCCAGGGTCGGGGAGCTGTTTTTT.

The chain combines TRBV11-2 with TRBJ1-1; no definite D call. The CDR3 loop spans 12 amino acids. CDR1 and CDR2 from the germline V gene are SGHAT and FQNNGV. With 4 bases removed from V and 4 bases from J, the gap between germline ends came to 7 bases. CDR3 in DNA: TGTGCCAGCAGCTCCCGGGGCACTGAAGCTTTCTTT. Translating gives CASSSRGTEAFF.

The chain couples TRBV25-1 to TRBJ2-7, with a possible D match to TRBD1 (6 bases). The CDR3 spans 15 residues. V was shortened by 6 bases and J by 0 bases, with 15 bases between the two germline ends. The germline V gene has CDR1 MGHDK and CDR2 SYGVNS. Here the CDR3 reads CASSPRGPSSYEQYF. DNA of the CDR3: TGTGCCAGCAGCCCCAGGGGCCCAAGCTCCTACGAGCAGTACTTC.

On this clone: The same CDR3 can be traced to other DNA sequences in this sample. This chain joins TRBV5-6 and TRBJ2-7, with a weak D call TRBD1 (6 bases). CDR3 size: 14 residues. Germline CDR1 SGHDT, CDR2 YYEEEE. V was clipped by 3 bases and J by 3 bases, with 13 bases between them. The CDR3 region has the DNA TGTGCCAGCAGCTCCGGGACAAGTGGCTACGAGCAGTACTTC. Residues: CASSSGTSGYEQYF.

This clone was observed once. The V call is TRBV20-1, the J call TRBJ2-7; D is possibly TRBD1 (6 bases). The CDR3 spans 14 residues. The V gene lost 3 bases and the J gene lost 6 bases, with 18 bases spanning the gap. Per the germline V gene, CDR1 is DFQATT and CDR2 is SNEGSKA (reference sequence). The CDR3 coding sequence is TGCAGTGCTAGTTCTTTGGCAGGGGCTGGCGAGCAGTACTTC. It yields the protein CSASSLAGAGEQYF.

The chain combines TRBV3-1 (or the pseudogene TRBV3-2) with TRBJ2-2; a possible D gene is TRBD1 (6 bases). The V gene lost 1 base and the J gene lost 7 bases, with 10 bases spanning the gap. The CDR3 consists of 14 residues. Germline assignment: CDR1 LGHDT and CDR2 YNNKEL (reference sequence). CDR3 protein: CASSQGQELGELFF. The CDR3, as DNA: TGTGCCAGCAGCCAAGGACAGGAACTCGGGGAGCTGTTTTTT.

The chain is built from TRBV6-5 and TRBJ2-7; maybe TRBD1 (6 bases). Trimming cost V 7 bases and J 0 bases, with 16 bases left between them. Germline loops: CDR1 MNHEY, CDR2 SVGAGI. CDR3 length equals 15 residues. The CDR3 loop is CASTNAGVSSYEQYF. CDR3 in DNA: TGTGCCAGCACCAACGCAGGGGTCAGCTCCTACGAGCAGTACTTC.

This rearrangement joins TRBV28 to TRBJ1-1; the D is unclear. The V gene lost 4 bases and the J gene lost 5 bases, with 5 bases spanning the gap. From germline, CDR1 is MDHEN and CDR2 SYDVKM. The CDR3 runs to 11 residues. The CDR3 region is CASSSRTEAFF. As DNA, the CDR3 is TGTGCCAGCAGTTCAAGAACTGAAGCTTTCTTT.

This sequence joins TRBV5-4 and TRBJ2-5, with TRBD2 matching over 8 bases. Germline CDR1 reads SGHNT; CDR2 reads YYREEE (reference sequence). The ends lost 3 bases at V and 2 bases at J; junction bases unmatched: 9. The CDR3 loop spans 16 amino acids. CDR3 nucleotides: TGTGCCAGCAGCTCCTCAATAGCGGGAAATCAAGAGACCCAGTACTTC. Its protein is CASSSSIAGNQETQYF.

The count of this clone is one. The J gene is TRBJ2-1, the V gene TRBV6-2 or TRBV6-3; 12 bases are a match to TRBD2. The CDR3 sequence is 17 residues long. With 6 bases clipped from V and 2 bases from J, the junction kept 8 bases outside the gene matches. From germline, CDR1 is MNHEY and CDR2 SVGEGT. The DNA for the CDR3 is TGTGCCAGCAGCTTCGGGACTAGCGGGCCTACCTACAATGAGCAGTTCTTC. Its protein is CASSFGTSGPTYNEQFF.

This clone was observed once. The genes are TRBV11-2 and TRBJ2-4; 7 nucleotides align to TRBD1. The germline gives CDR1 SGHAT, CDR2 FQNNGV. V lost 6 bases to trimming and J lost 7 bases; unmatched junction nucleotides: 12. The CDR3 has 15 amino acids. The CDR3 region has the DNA TGTGCCAGCAGGTTTGACAGGGCAGGTCGGAACATTCAGTACTTC. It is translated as CASRFDRAGRNIQYF.

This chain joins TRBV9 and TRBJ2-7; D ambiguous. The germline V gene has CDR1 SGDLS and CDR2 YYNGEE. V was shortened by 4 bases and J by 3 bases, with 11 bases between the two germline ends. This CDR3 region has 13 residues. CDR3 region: CASSPSEHYEQYF. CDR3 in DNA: TGTGCCAGCAGCCCTAGTGAGCACTACGAGCAGTACTTC.

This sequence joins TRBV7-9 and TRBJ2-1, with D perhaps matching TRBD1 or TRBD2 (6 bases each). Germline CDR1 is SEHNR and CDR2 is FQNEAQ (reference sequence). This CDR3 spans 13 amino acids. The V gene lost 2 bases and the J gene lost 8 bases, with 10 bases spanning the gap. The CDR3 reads CASSLTGADEQFF. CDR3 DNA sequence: TGTGCCAGCAGCTTAACGGGGGCTGATGAGCAGTTCTTC. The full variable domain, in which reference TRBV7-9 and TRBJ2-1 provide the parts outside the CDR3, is DTGVSQNPRHKITKRGQNVTFRCDPISEHNRLYWYRQTLGQGPEFLTYFQNEAQLEKSRLLSDRFSAERPKGSFSTLEIQRTEQGDSAMYLCASSLTGADEQFFGPGTRLTVL.